A single T cell receptor (beta chain) is shown here with its context. Its specificity is not known. This same CDR3 is encoded by further DNA sequences in the sample. Measured with immunoSEQ multiplex PCR; TCRdb has only the in-frame clones, and not every one. The sample holds tens of thousands of clones, 80% to 90% seen once. This record comes from a study of radiotherapy plus CTLA-4 blockade in lung cancer. About the research overall: There were objective responses in 15% to 20% of patients, and 31% had disease control.

In chemo-refractory metastatic non-small-cell lung cancer, patients got ipilimumab CTLA-4 blockade together with focal radiation. Overall study findings and caveats: TCR clones of tumor origin grew in blood after radiotherapy plus ipilimumab. In blood, early T cell clone dynamics reportedly predicted response best, together with interferon-beta.

Germline-derived CDR1 and CDR2 are SGHRS and YFSETQ. The CDR3 has 13 amino acids. The V and J ends lost 0 bases and 5 bases, in that order; junction bases with no gene match: 1. The sequence came from a human donor with non-small cell lung cancer that progressed on radiotherapy plus ipilimumab. This specimen consisted of peripheral blood, obtained from a patient treated with radiotherapy plus ipilimumab. The chain couples TRBV5-1 to TRBJ2-5; 7 bases map to TRBD1. This CDR3 reads CASSLDRGETQYF. Here the CDR3 DNA reads TGCGCCAGCAGCTTGGACAGGGGCGAGACCCAGTACTTC.